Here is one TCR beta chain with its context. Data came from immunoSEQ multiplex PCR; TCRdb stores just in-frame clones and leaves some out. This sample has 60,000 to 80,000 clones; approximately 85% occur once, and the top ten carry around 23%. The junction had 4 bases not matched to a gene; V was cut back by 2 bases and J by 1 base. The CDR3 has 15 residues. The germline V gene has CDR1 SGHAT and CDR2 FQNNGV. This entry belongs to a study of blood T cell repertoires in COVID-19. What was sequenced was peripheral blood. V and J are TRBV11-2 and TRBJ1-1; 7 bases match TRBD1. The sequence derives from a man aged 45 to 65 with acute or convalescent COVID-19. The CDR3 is CASSLSGQSNTEAFF. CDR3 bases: TGTGCCAGCAGCTTATCGGGACAGTCGAACACTGAAGCTTTCTTT. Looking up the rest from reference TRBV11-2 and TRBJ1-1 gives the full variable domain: EAGVAQSPRYKIIEKRQSVAFWCNPISGHATLYWYQQILGQGPKLLIQFQNNGVVDDSQLPKDRFSAERLKGVDSTLKIQPAKLEDSAVYLCASSLSGQSNTEAFFGQGTRLTVV.